The present T cell receptor beta chain was sequenced within a study of response to subunit inactivated influenza vaccine. Germline loops: CDR1 SGHDT, CDR2 YYEEEE. Deletions cut 5 bases from V and 1 base from J, with 13 bases between. The CDR3 totals 15 residues. This clonotype was detected a few times. Its antigen is unknown. TCRdb passed the RT-PCR reads through MiXCR, listing each CDR3 protein once. The sample yields roughly 700,000 distinct CDR3 sequences, approximately 14% seen once. Overall study findings and caveats: Authors proposed each seasonal influenza vaccination draws in few new T cells.

This receptor was obtained from a man between 45 and 60 years old who received an inactivated influenza vaccine. Sequencing used PBMCs from blood, obtained 12 days after vaccination. V and J are TRBV5-6 and TRBJ2-1; maybe TRBD1 (6 bases). The CDR3 nucleotides read TGTGCCAGCAGGGAATGGACAGAGTCCTACAATGAGCAGTTCTTC. Translating it yields CASREWTESYNEQFF.